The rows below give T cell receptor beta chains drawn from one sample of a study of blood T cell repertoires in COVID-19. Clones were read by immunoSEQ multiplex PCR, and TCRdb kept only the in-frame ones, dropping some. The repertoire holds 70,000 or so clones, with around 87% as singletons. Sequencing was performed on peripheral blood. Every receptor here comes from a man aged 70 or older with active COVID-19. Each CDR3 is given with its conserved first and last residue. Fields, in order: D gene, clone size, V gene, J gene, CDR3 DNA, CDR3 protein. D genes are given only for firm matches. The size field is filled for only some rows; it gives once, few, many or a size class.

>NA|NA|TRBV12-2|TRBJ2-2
TGTGCAAGTCGCTCCAACGTGGGGGCCAGCACCGGGGAGCTGTTTTTT
CASRSNVGASTGELFF
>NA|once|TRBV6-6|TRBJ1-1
TGTGCCAGCAGTGGGGGGGGTGCGAACACTGAAGCTTTCTTT
CASSGGGANTEAFF
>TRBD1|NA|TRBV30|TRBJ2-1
TGTGCCTGGAAGCCCCGAGGCAGGGGGACCTACAATGAGCAGTTCTTC
CAWKPRGRGTYNEQFF
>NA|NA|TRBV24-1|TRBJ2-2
TGTGCCACCAGTGATTTCCCCCGCACGGCGAACACCGGGGAGCTGTTTTTT
CATSDFPRTANTGELFF
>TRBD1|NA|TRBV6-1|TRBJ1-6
TGTGCCAGCAGTGAAACAGGGGGAGGTAATTCACCCCTCCACTTT
CASSETGGGNSPLHF
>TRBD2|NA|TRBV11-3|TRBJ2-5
TGTGCCAGCAGCTTAGGATGGGACTTTGCGGGAGGTGGTTCGGAGACCCAGTACTTC
CASSLGWDFAGGGSETQYF
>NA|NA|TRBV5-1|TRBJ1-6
TGCGCCAGCAGCTTGTATCGACAGGATGGGTCACCCCTCCACTTT
CASSLYRQDGSPLHF
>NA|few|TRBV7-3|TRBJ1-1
TGTGCCAGCAGCCATGGGGCCACTGAAGCTTTCTTT
CASSHGATEAFF
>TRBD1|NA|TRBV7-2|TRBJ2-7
TGTGCCAGCAGCTTAGGGGGACAGGGGTTCACCGAGCAGTACTTC
CASSLGGQGFTEQYF
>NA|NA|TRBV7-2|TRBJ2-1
TGTGCCAGCAGCTTTGCGGGGTCCCACAATGAGCAGTTCTTC
CASSFAGSHNEQFF
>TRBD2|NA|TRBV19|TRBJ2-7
TGTGCCAGTAGCGGGGGACTAGCGGGCGTAACCTACGAGCAGTACTTC
CASSGGLAGVTYEQYF
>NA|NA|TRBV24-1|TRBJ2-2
TGTGCCACCAACAAGGGGGGGGGCACCGGGGAGCTGTTTTTT
CATNKGGGTGELFF
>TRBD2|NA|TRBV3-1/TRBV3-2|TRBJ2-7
TGTGCCAGCAGCCAACCGGCGGGAGTTAGGGACGAGCAGTACTTC
CASSQPAGVRDEQYF
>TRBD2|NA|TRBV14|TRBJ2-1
TGTGCCAGCAGCCAAGGCCTAGCGGGAGTGGGTGAGCAGTTCTTC
CASSQGLAGVGEQFF
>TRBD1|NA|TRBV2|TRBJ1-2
TGTGCCAGCAGTGAAGCCGGGACAGGGGGGTATGGCTACACCTTC
CASSEAGTGGYGYTF
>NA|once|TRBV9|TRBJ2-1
TGTGCCAGCAGCGTACCGTCTCGGCCGCCATGGGGGGATGAGCAGTTCTTC
CASSVPSRPPWGDEQFF
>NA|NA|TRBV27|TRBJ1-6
TGTGCCAGCAGCCCGGGAGGAATATATAATTCACCCCTCCACTTT
CASSPGGIYNSPLHF
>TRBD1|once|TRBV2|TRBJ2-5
TGTGCCAGCAGCAGCGGACAGGGGGCTTGGGGAGAGACCCAGTACTTC
CASSSGQGAWGETQYF